Given below is one TCR beta chain in context. This clone's antigen is unknown. No quality values exist for individual bases; no much larger clone is one base distant. CDR3 length: 13 amino acids, cysteine to phenylalanine. Only CDR3 DNA is held: 39 bases, read in frame from base 1. Via the germline V gene (reference sequence), CDR1 is MNHNY and CDR2 SVGAGI. Relative to germline, V is 4 bases shorter and J is 8 bases shorter, with 14 bases between their ends. Per the publication, the time point label means: at surgical resection after neoadjuvant nivolumab +/- ipilimumab. Samples came from the phase 2 randomized NEOSTAR trial, which tested neoadjuvant nivolumab or nivolumab plus ipilimumab followed by surgery in operable NSCLC. The entry originates in a study of neoadjuvant nivolumab and ipilimumab in lung cancer (dated by TCRdb to the early 2020s). For the study in its entirety: Intravenous nivolumab was dosed at 3 mg/kg on days 1, 15 and 29, and in the combination arm ipilimumab 1 mg/kg was added on day 1 only. The primary endpoint of the trial was the rate of major pathologic response (MPR) in the intention-to-treat population of each study arm. In the trial, around 42 patients with operable NSCLC were treated, of whom some 23 were randomized to nivolumab monotherapy and about 21 to nivolumab plus ipilimumab. TCR repertoires in pretherapy (baseline) peripheral blood were compared with TCR repertoires in tumors resected at surgery after neoadjuvant immune checkpoint blockade. Matched pretherapy and resected tumor pairs were analyzed from seven patients, of whom four had been treated with nivolumab and three with nivolumab plus ipilimumab.

The paper's findings and limits, for the study overall: From pretherapy to surgery, tumor T-cell richness and clonality went up in three of three dual-therapy tumors, versus only two of four nivolumab-treated tumors. No significant correlation was found between TCR clonality and pathologic tumor regression, and only one major-pathologic-response sample was available for the clonality analysis. TCR richness and clonality were greater in resected tumors than in tumor-adjacent uninvolved lung, and increases were seen in more dual-therapy-treated tumors. A small number of samples underwent TCR sequencing. Pretherapy blood TCR richness correlated positively with richness in tumors resected after neoadjuvant therapy (Spearman R ≈ 0.85).

The library was built by means of the immunoSEQ multiplex PCR assay. Regarding the original processing steps: Repertoires were summarized in terms of richness and clonality, and significantly expanded and contracted clones between pre- and post-therapy samples were identified. Sourced from immuneACCESS, this table was stored by TCRdb with only in-frame sequences that have V and J called. A share of the clones is absent; for the studies checked, an unresolved V gene accounts for under half, and the remainder has no known explanation. The V and J calls and clone size were taken over from that table, and D and trimming were inferred from the DNA. The sample has 30,000 to 35,000 clones on record, around nine tenths of them singletons. Of the sample, about 5% is held by the ten largest clones.

The clonotype was recovered from an adult with non-small cell lung cancer. Sequenced here: peripheral blood, sampled after neoadjuvant nivolumab, alone or with ipilimumab, at or shortly before surgery. The V gene is TRBV6-6 and the J gene is TRBJ1-1; confidence is insufficient to name the D gene. The DNA sequence is as follows: TGTGCCAGCAGTTTAAGCCCCTGGGAGGAAGCTTTCTTT. It codes for CASSLSPWEEAFF.